This TCR beta chain was sequenced for a study of Graves' ophthalmopathy and Graves' hyperthyroidism. Study-wide points: Blood also carried most expanded thyroid clonotypes exceeding 0.001 frequency. An 81.08% specificity and 87.88% sensitivity were achieved by a 13-signature model that separated ophthalmopathy from stable hyperthyroidism.

This clonotype was seen repeatedly, ten times or more. Its antigen remains unidentified. Presentation of ophthalmopathy in the donors involved moderate-to-severe activity, CAS ≥3, NOSPECS ≥4 and a duration under 3 months. Other autoimmune diseases, uncontrolled infections, pregnancy and lactation each led to patient exclusion. Amplifying from RNA transcripts, the study obtained TCR beta CDR3 regions. HTBI-primed RT-PCR formed the first round, and a multiplex PCR formed the second. Each CDR3 protein gets one entry after TCRdb re-called the multiplex PCR reads with MiXCR. The sample yields fewer than 600,000 distinct CDR3 sequences, roughly 14% seen once. The CDR3 runs to 14 residues. Trimming removed 3 bases from V and 0 bases from J, with 6 bases in between.

Sequenced input: blood. The chain carries TRBV12-3 or TRBV12-4 and TRBJ1-5; D is undetermined. The source is a woman aged 30 to 39 with Graves' ophthalmopathy. The CDR3, as DNA: TGTGCCAGCAGTTTGGATCATAGCAATCAGCCCCAGCATTTT. The encoded protein is CASSLDHSNQPQHF.